The rows below give T cell receptor beta chains drawn from one sample of a study of T cells in Graves' hyperthyroidism and ophthalmopathy. TCRdb redid the calling of the multiplex PCR reads with MiXCR, one entry per CDR3 protein. The table shows roughly 250,000 distinct CDR3 sequences, with about 20% occurring only once. Sample: blood. The receptors come from a man aged 25 to 45 with Graves' ophthalmopathy. The CDR3 runs from the conserved cysteine through the conserved F or W. D genes are given only for firm matches. Clone size is given for some rows only: seen once, a few or many times, or a class if the clone is expanded.

once	TRBV28	TRBJ1-2	.	CASNRDVYGYTF	TGTGCCAGCAACCGGGACGTGTATGGCTACACCTTC
.	TRBV3-1	TRBJ2-1	.	CASSQDVKGNEQFF	TGTGCCAGCAGCCAAGATGTTAAGGGCAATGAGCAGTTCTTC
many	TRBV30	TRBJ2-1	.	CAWSSVFEQFF	TGTGCCTGGAGTTCAGTTTTTGAGCAGTTCTTC
.	TRBV20-1	TRBJ2-7	TRBD1	CSLTGQRFDEQYF	TGCAGTTTGACGGGACAGAGATTCGACGAGCAGTACTTC
many	TRBV9	TRBJ1-2	.	CASSVAGDYGYTF	TGTGCCAGCAGCGTAGCGGGGGACTATGGCTACACCTTC
.	TRBV28	TRBJ2-7	.	CASRSSPYEQYF	TGTGCCAGCAGAAGTTCCCCCTACGAGCAGTACTTC
few	TRBV7-3	TRBJ1-6	TRBD1	CASSRDRESPLHF	TGTGCCAGCAGTCGAGACAGGGAATCACCCCTCCACTTT
many	TRBV12-3/TRBV12-4	TRBJ2-3	.	CASSLAQGDTQYF	TGTGCCAGCAGTTTAGCGCAAGGGGATACGCAGTATTTT
.	TRBV7-9	TRBJ2-5	TRBD2	CASSLVTSGHGETQYF	TGTGCCAGCAGCTTAGTGACTAGCGGGCATGGGGAGACCCAGTACTTC
few	TRBV12-3/TRBV12-4	TRBJ2-3	.	CASGPTDTQYF	TGTGCCAGCGGCCCCACAGATACGCAGTATTTT
.	TRBV20-1	TRBJ2-7	.	CSARGQLPEQYF	TGCAGTGCTAGAGGGCAATTGCCAGAGCAGTACTTC
many	TRBV28	TRBJ2-7	TRBD1	CASSDRASLSYEQYF	TGTGCCAGCAGTGACAGGGCCTCTCTCTCCTACGAGCAGTACTTC